This TCR beta chain was profiled in a study of T-cell memory formation after mild COVID-19. Regarding this clonotype: As yet, its antigen is unknown.

Whole-study results and caveats: Researchers could not confirm that second-wave clones peaking on day 37 targeted SARS-CoV-2.

A 5'RACE reaction primed in the constant segment made cDNA libraries of TCR alpha and TCR beta, and these carried sample barcodes and UMIs. Via MiXCR, TCRdb re-called the 5' RACE reads, giving one row per CDR3 protein. The repertoire includes 75,000 to 95,000 distinct CDR3 sequences, about 13% of them detected once, and about 25% sits in the top ten. Germline-derived CDR1 and CDR2 are SSHAT and FNYEAQ (reference sequence). V lost 0 bases and J lost 7, with 10 bases in between. This CDR3 region has 13 residues. This clonotype was obtained from an adult woman who had mild COVID-19 (a few samples of this study predate the infection). Cell type and time point are not known. The sequencing sample was made of PBMCs or a T cell subset sorted from them (not recorded which). The J gene is TRBJ2-7, the V gene TRBV7-7; D gene uncertain. The CDR3 reads CASSLASFEEQYF. CDR3 nucleotide sequence: TGTGCCAGCAGCTTAGCGTCCTTCGAGGAGCAGTACTTC.